Listed here are 17 T cell receptor beta chains from one sample, sequenced in a study of blood T cell repertoires in COVID-19. Produced via immunoSEQ multiplex PCR; TCRdb's table is partial and in-frame only. The data contain around 60,000 clones, approximately 90% of them singletons. Sequencing used peripheral blood. All receptors derive from a woman older than 75 with acute or convalescent COVID-19.

This chain uses TRBV4-1 with TRBJ2-1, with D perhaps TRBD2 (6 bases). The CDR3 runs 20 residues. V lost 0 bases and J lost 7, with 28 bases in between. Germline V gene sequence: CDR1 MGHRA, CDR2 YSYEKL. CDR3 DNA: TGCGCCAGCAGCCAAGAACCCTCCGCCTTCCGGGACTTTTATTCTAATGAGCAGTTCTTC. It is translated as CASSQEPSAFRDFYSNEQFF.

The rearrangement joins TRBV6-5 to TRBJ2-7, with TRBD1 identical over 11 bases. Germline lookup yields CDR1 MNHEY and CDR2 SVGAGI. This CDR3 contains 15 residues. V gave up 3 bases and J gave up 3 bases; unmatched junction bases: 4. Here the CDR3 DNA reads TGTGCCAGCAGTTATCGGGACAGGGGGGACTACGAGCAGTACTTC. The encoded protein is CASSYRDRGDYEQYF.

The rearrangement joins TRBV9 to TRBJ2-7, with 10 bases lining up with TRBD1. The CDR3 sequence is 15 residues long. Germline V gene data show CDR1 as SGDLS and CDR2 as YYNGEE. Trimming took 4 bases from V and 3 from J; bases not matched to a gene: 7. Here the CDR3 reads CASSPGTGEYYEQYF. The CDR3 DNA follows: TGTGCCAGCAGCCCAGGGACAGGGGAATACTACGAGCAGTACTTC.

This chain links TRBV3-1 (or the pseudogene TRBV3-2) with TRBJ2-6; D is unclear. Germline CDR1 LGHDT, CDR2 YNNKEL (reference sequence). The V gene lost 7 bases and the J gene lost 1 base, with 11 bases spanning the gap. This CDR3 spans 15 amino acids. DNA of the CDR3: TGTGCCAGCACCCGAACTTGGTCTGGGGCCAACGTCCTGACTTTC. Amino acids: CASTRTWSGANVLTF.

This clone was counted only a few times. The rearrangement uses TRBV5-6 and TRBJ2-1; no clear D. Trimming took 0 bases from V and 4 from J, leaving 5 bases between them. Looked up from germline, CDR1 is SGHDT and CDR2 is YYEEEE. The CDR3 has 13 residues. The CDR3 reads CASSLGAYNEQFF. The CDR3 nucleotides read TGTGCCAGCAGCTTGGGCGCTTACAATGAGCAGTTCTTC. Supplemented by reference TRBV5-6 and TRBJ2-1, the full variable domain reads DAGVTQSPTHLIKTRGQQVTLRCSPKSGHDTVSWYQQALGQGPQFIFQYYEEEERQRGNFPDRFSGHQFPNYSSELNVNALLLGDSALYLCASSLGAYNEQFFGPGTRLTVL.

The rearrangement links TRBV10-3 to TRBJ2-7, with TRBD1 identical over 8 bases. The CDR3 runs to 14 residues. With 5 bases clipped from V and 0 bases from J, the junction kept 3 bases outside the gene matches. Germline V lookup: CDR1 ENHRY, CDR2 SYGVKD. The CDR3 nucleotides are TGTGCCATCAGTAGACAGGGGCCCTCCTACGAGCAGTACTTC. Translated, it gives CAISRQGPSYEQYF.

V is TRBV7-2 and J is TRBJ1-2; 8 nucleotides match TRBD1. Trimming cost V 5 bases and J 3 bases; bases outside gene matches: 8. The CDR3 extends over 15 amino acids. CDR1 and CDR2 from the germline V gene are SGHTA and FQGNSA. The CDR3 loop reads CASSPGTGRDYGYTF. Written as DNA, the CDR3 is TGTGCCAGCAGCCCTGGGACAGGCCGTGACTATGGCTACACCTTC. The full variable domain, with the rest looked up from reference TRBV7-2 and TRBJ1-2, is GAGVSQSPSNKVTEKGKDVELRCDPISGHTALYWYRQSLGQGLEFLIYFQGNSAPDKSGLPSDRFSAERTGGSVSTLTIQRTQQEDSAVYLCASSPGTGRDYGYTFGSGTRLTVV.

This chain links TRBV19 with TRBJ1-2, with TRBD1 matching 10 bases. The V segment lost 5 bases and the J segment 3 bases; nucleotides outside the gene matches: 6. Per the germline V gene, CDR1 is LNHDA and CDR2 is SQIVND (reference sequence). The CDR3 has 15 amino acids. CDR3 residues: CASSPGTGVYYGYTF. The CDR3 DNA follows: TGTGCCAGTAGTCCTGGGACAGGGGTATACTATGGCTACACCTTC.

The CDR3 region is CAISDEGLAGAGETQYF. CDR3 DNA: TGTGCCATCAGTGATGAAGGACTAGCGGGGGCGGGCGAGACCCAGTACTTC. The V call is TRBV10-3, the J call TRBJ2-5, with TRBD2 matching 13 bases. This CDR3 contains 17 residues. From germline, CDR1 is ENHRY and CDR2 SYGVKD. Unmatched junction bases numbered 9, after V lost 3 bases and J lost 5 bases.

This clone appeared a single time. J is TRBJ1-1 and V is TRBV5-1, with D hard to call. V was shortened by 3 bases and J by 1 base, with 7 bases between the two germline ends. The CDR3 covers 13 residues. From germline, CDR1 is SGHRS and CDR2 YFSETQ. This chain's CDR3 is CASSYVRNTEAFF. The CDR3, as DNA: TGCGCCAGCAGCTACGTCAGGAACACTGAAGCTTTCTTT.

This clone was seen once. The V and J genes are TRBV5-1 and TRBJ1-6, with a weak D call TRBD1 (5 bases). This CDR3 has 15 amino acids. Germline CDR1 is SGHRS and CDR2 is YFSETQ. V was pared by 4 bases and J by 0 bases, with 8 bases between. CDR3 coding DNA: TGCGCCAGCAGCCGGGGGAGCTCCTATAATTCACCCCTCCACTTT. Protein sequence: CASSRGSSYNSPLHF.

The chain is built from TRBV7-3 and TRBJ2-1; 8 bases align to TRBD2. The CDR3 runs to 15 residues. V lost 2 bases to trimming and J lost 5 bases; unmatched junction nucleotides: 5. Germline CDR1 SGHTA, CDR2 FQGTGA. Here the CDR3 reads CASSLFGGRNNEQFF. CDR3 nucleotides: TGTGCCAGCAGCTTATTTGGCGGGAGGAACAATGAGCAGTTCTTC.

In its sample, this clone was seen once. The V gene is TRBV3-1 (or the pseudogene TRBV3-2), the J gene TRBJ2-2, with TRBD2 identical over 11 bases. With 0 bases clipped from V and 4 bases from J, the junction kept 13 bases outside the gene matches. The CDR3 sequence is 20 residues long. Germline CDR1 and CDR2: LGHDT and YNNKEL (reference sequence). CDR3 DNA: TGTGCCAGCAGCCAAGAGTCTAGCGGGAGGAAGTTAGTGAGCACCGGGGAGCTGTTTTTT. It encodes CASSQESSGRKLVSTGELFF.

This clone was observed a single time. The chain is built from TRBV28 and TRBJ2-2; D is perhaps TRBD1 (5 bases). Germline CDR1 is MDHEN and CDR2 is SYDVKM. This CDR3 contains 13 residues. V lost 6 bases, J lost 8 bases, and 13 bases lay in between. CDR3 loop: CASSPPGSGELFF. CDR3 nucleotides: TGTGCCAGCAGCCCCCCAGGGTCAGGGGAGCTGTTTTTT.

This clone is a singleton in its sample. The chain uses TRBV6-5 and TRBJ2-1; TRBD1 matches at 10 bases. The CDR3 runs to 15 residues. Germline trimming cut 8 bases from V and 3 bases from J; bases unmatched to any gene: 7. The germline gives CDR1 MNHEY, CDR2 SVGAGI. The CDR3 bases are TGTGCCAGCTCCGCCGGGACAGGGGTCTACAATGAGCAGTTCTTC. Translated: CASSAGTGVYNEQFF.

The CDR3 DNA follows: TGTGCCAGCAGCTTAGTCGGGGGGCTGGGGAATGAGCAGTTCTTC. Translation gives CASSLVGGLGNEQFF. The V gene is TRBV7-9, the J gene TRBJ2-1; the D gene is possibly TRBD2 (7 bases). CDR3 size: 15 residues. V lost 1 base and J lost 7, with 14 bases in between. The V gene's germline CDR1 is SEHNR and CDR2 FQNEAQ (reference sequence).

This chain joins TRBV6-4 and TRBJ2-2; 13 nucleotides agree with TRBD2. CDR1 and CDR2 from the germline V gene are MRHNA and SNTAGT. The junction had 10 bases not matched to a gene; V was cut back by 6 bases and J by 3 bases. The CDR3 length is 18 residues. The CDR3 reads CASSASGLAGVDTGELFF. Written as DNA, the CDR3 is TGTGCCAGCAGCGCCAGCGGACTAGCGGGGGTAGACACCGGGGAGCTGTTTTTT.